These 24 T cell receptor beta chains were all obtained from the same sample, sequenced in a study of cytomegalovirus exposure and HLA in healthy donors. PCR used 60 Vbeta primers and 13 Jbeta primers. Using immunoSEQ multiplex PCR, the repertoire was profiled, and TCRdb retains in-frame clones only, with some absent. Of 150,000 or so clones in the sample, about three quarters were seen once. Input material: PBMCs. These receptors were collected from a girl aged 5-17 years in good health and CMV-seronegative.

The genes are TRBV19 and TRBJ1-5; 7 bases match TRBD1. Germline V CDR1 and CDR2: LNHDA, SQIVND (reference sequence). The CDR3 loop spans 16 amino acids. The J segment lost 0 bases and the V segment lost 5 bases, leaving 7 bases of the junction unmatched. The CDR3 is CASSPGTEDSNQPQHF. Here the CDR3 DNA reads TGTGCCAGTAGTCCCGGGACAGAAGATAGCAATCAGCCCCAGCATTTT.

The chain has TRBV9 and TRBJ1-2; no firm D call. CDR3 size: 14 residues. The V gene lost 4 bases and the J gene lost 3 bases, with 13 bases spanning the gap. Germline assignment: CDR1 SGDLS and CDR2 YYNGEE. The CDR3 sequence: CASSPQTAHYGYTF. CDR3 bases: TGTGCCAGCAGCCCCCAAACAGCTCACTATGGCTACACCTTC.

In this sample, this clone turned up a few times. J is TRBJ2-3 and V is TRBV5-8; D perhaps matches TRBD1 (6 bases). The V end was cut by 3 bases, the J end by 2 bases, with 7 bases between. Germline-derived CDR1 and CDR2 are SGHTS and YDEGEE. The CDR3 spans 13 residues. The CDR3: CASSWDITDTQYF. CDR3 in DNA: TGTGCCAGCAGCTGGGACATCACAGATACGCAGTATTTT.

The chain recombines TRBV19 with TRBJ1-2; 8 bases line up with TRBD1. The CDR3 has 12 amino acids. Germline V gives CDR1 LNHDA, CDR2 SQIVND (reference sequence). V gave up 10 bases and J gave up 3 bases; unmatched junction bases: 4. Here the CDR3 reads CAISQGDYGYTF. The DNA of the CDR3 is TGTGCCATCTCACAGGGGGACTATGGCTACACCTTC. The variable domain in full, completed from reference TRBV19 and TRBJ1-2, reads DGGITQSPKYLFRKEGQNVTLSCEQNLNHDAMYWYRQDPGQGLRLIYYSQIVNDFQKGDIAEGYSVSREKKESFPLTVTSAQKNPTAFYLCAISQGDYGYTFGSGTRLTVV.

This chain's CDR3 is CASSAYREGHGYTF. CDR3 nucleotides: TGTGCCAGTAGTGCCTACAGGGAAGGGCATGGCTACACCTTC. The chain couples TRBV19 to TRBJ1-2, with D maybe TRBD1 (6 bases). Germline V CDR1 and CDR2: LNHDA, SQIVND (reference sequence). There are 14 residues in the CDR3. Trimming left V 5 bases short and J 6 bases short, with 16 bases between.

The genes are TRBV30 and TRBJ2-2; 7 bases map to TRBD1. The J segment lost 5 bases and the V segment lost 8 bases, leaving 8 bases of the junction unmatched. Germline values: CDR1 GTSNPN, CDR2 SVGIG (reference sequence). The CDR3 totals 13 residues. The CDR3 here is CARGTDYTGELFF. The CDR3, as DNA: TGTGCCAGAGGGACAGATTATACCGGGGAGCTGTTTTTT.

There are a few counts of this clone. Sequence at one end of the junction differs from germline and may be a read error. Other DNA sequences in this sample translate to the same CDR3. CDR3 sequence reads: CASSHRGRTDTQYF. The DNA of the CDR3 is TGTGCAAGCAGCCACAGGGGGCGCACAGATACGCAGTATTTT. The V and J genes are TRBV6-5 and TRBJ2-3; 9 positions agree with TRBD1. Germline V CDR1 and CDR2: MNHEY, SVGAGI. The CDR3 loop spans 14 amino acids.

V is TRBV29-1 and J is TRBJ2-3, with 9 nucleotides matching TRBD1. The trim removed 2 bases at V and 4 bases at J, leaving 7 bases unmatched. The CDR3 loop spans 15 amino acids. Germline CDR1 is SQVTM and CDR2 is ANQGSEA. The CDR3 reads CSVEFVGQGPDTQYF. In DNA, the CDR3 is TGCAGCGTTGAATTCGTGGGACAGGGACCAGATACGCAGTATTTT.

The chain is built from TRBV20-1 and TRBJ2-7; D remains unclear. Germline CDR1 and CDR2: DFQATT and SNEGSKA (reference sequence). V lost 6 bases to trimming and J lost 5 bases, with 11 bases between them. The CDR3 has 11 amino acids. CDR3 sequence (DNA): TGCAGTGCCGCCCGCTCGGACGAGCAGTACTTC. As protein: CSAARSDEQYF.

This rearrangement joins TRBV20-1 to TRBJ1-2; no definite D call. The CDR3 is 11 residues long. Germline V gene data show CDR1 as DFQATT and CDR2 as SNEGSKA (reference sequence). The V gene lost 6 bases and the J gene lost 8 bases, with 13 bases spanning the gap. The CDR3 region is CSARLTSGYTF. The CDR3 DNA sequence: TGCAGTGCCAGGCTCACCAGCGGCTACACCTTC.

Here the CDR3 reads CASSSVTGNTIYF. The CDR3 DNA reads as TGCGCCAGCAGCTCTGTTACTGGAAACACCATATATTTT. The rearrangement uses TRBV5-1 and TRBJ1-3; D remains ambiguous. Trimming cost V 3 bases and J 2 bases, with 6 bases left between them. The germline V gene has CDR1 SGHRS and CDR2 YFSETQ. CDR3 length: 13 residues.

This clone came up a few times. J is TRBJ2-3 and V is TRBV5-1, with unresolved D. This CDR3 comprises 14 residues. The germline CDR1 and CDR2 sequences are SGHRS and YFSETQ. The germline V and J ends were trimmed by 3 bases and 2 bases, with 10 bases remaining between them. The CDR3 DNA sequence: TGCGCCAGCAGCTCTGGAGTTTCCACAGATACGCAGTATTTT. Protein: CASSSGVSTDTQYF.

This clone was seen more than once but under ten times. The V call is TRBV6-5, the J call TRBJ2-5; weak D call: TRBD2 (6 bases). The CDR3 sequence is 15 residues long. V gave up 4 bases and J gave up 5 bases, with 17 bases separating them. In germline, CDR1 is MNHEY, CDR2 SVGAGI. The CDR3 spells CASSSGGAKMETQYF. As DNA, the CDR3 is TGTGCCAGCAGTTCAGGCGGGGCCAAGATGGAGACCCAGTACTTC.

The rearrangement links TRBV5-4 to TRBJ1-3, with 8 bases that match TRBD1. J lost 3 bases, V lost 2 bases, and 7 bases had no gene match. The CDR3 consists of 16 residues. Per the germline V gene, CDR1 is SGHNT and CDR2 is YYREEE (reference sequence). DNA for the CDR3: TGTGCCAGCAGCTTCCGGGGGACAGGTGGTGGAAACACCATATATTTT. Protein product: CASSFRGTGGGNTIYF. The full variable domain, with the rest looked up from reference TRBV5-4 and TRBJ1-3, is ETGVTQSPTHLIKTRGQQVTLRCSSQSGHNTVSWYQQALGQGPQFIFQYYREEENGRGNFPPRFSGLQFPNYSSELNVNALELDDSALYLCASSFRGTGGGNTIYFGEGSWLTVV.

The J gene is TRBJ1-2, the V gene TRBV4-1; 7 nucleotides match TRBD1. This CDR3 is 16 amino acids long. From germline, CDR1 is MGHRA and CDR2 YSYEKL. Trimming at V came to 1 base and at J to 4 bases, leaving 9 bases not matched to a gene. DNA of the CDR3: TGCGCCAGCAGCCAAGCGGGGGACAGAAGTTCCTATGGCTACACCTTC. As protein: CASSQAGDRSSYGYTF.

This rearrangement joins TRBV25-1 to TRBJ1-2; 7 bases map to TRBD1. The CDR3 is 14 residues long. Germline CDR1 and CDR2: MGHDK and SYGVNS. The junction had 6 bases not matched to a gene; V was cut back by 6 bases and J by 2 bases. CDR3 in DNA: TGTGCCAGCAGCCTAGGGACAGCGAACTATGGCTACACCTTC. Protein product: CASSLGTANYGYTF.

This clone appeared a few times. V gene TRBV19 combines with J gene TRBJ1-1, with D hard to call. Looked up from germline, CDR1 is LNHDA and CDR2 is SQIVND (reference sequence). This CDR3 is built from 13 residues. Between the trimmed V and J ends, which lost 3 bases and 7 bases, there was a span of 12 bases. The CDR3 spells CASSMGGRVEAFF. CDR3 DNA sequence: TGTGCCAGTAGTATGGGAGGACGAGTTGAAGCTTTCTTT.

The chain links TRBV29-1 to TRBJ2-7, with D perhaps matching TRBD2 (6 bases). V was clipped by 5 bases and J by 0 bases, with 11 bases between them. The CDR3 has 13 residues. Germline values: CDR1 SQVTM, CDR2 ANQGSEA. CDR3 protein: CSVLGLSSYEQYF. CDR3 nucleotide sequence: TGCAGCGTTCTGGGACTTAGCTCCTACGAGCAGTACTTC.

The V gene is TRBV12-5, the J gene TRBJ2-1; 7 bases agree with TRBD2. Per germline, CDR1 LGHNT and CDR2 FRNRAP. The CDR3 contains 15 residues. V gave up 7 bases and J gave up 6 bases; unmatched junction bases: 12. CDR3 DNA: TGTGCTAGTGTCTTGGGGTGGGGGGGTAGCAATGAGCAGTTCTTC. Encoded protein: CASVLGWGGSNEQFF.

The gene calls are TRBV7-9 and TRBJ2-1; 11 positions agree with TRBD2. Losses at the gene ends were 2 bases for V and 5 bases for J; bases not matched to a gene: 8. CDR3 length: 17 residues. CDR1 SEHNR and CDR2 FQNEAQ come from the germline V gene (reference sequence). The CDR3, as DNA: TGTGCCAGCAGCTTAACCGCGACTAGCGGGGCGGACAATGAGCAGTTCTTC. Translated: CASSLTATSGADNEQFF.

The rearrangement uses TRBV10-3 and TRBJ2-7, with a weak D call TRBD1 (5 bases). Trimming cost V 6 bases and J 2 bases, with 14 bases left between them. Germline CDR1 and CDR2: ENHRY and SYGVKD. The CDR3 spans 14 residues. In DNA form, the CDR3 reads TGTGCCATCAGAGGTTACAGGTCTCCCTACGAGCAGTACTTC. It translates to CAIRGYRSPYEQYF.

This clone was seen a single time. This sequence joins TRBV4-1 and TRBJ2-1; 10 nucleotides agree with TRBD1. In germline, CDR1 is MGHRA, CDR2 YSYEKL. The CDR3 has 15 amino acids. The J segment lost 6 bases and the V segment lost 4 bases, leaving 6 bases of the junction unmatched. The CDR3 DNA is TGCGCCAGCAGCCTCGACAGGGGGCCGGCCAATGAGCAGTTCTTC. Protein sequence: CASSLDRGPANEQFF.

The chain carries TRBV5-8 and TRBJ1-5; D gene uncertain. The CDR3 is made up of 11 amino acids. V was cut by 7 bases and J by 3 bases, with 5 bases left in between. Per the germline V gene, CDR1 is SGHTS and CDR2 is YDEGEE. DNA of the CDR3: TGTGCCAGCCCGGTCAATCAGCCCCAGCATTTT. Translating it yields CASPVNQPQHF. The full variable domain, with the rest looked up from reference TRBV5-8 and TRBJ1-5, is EAGVTQSPTHLIKTRGQQATLRCSPISGHTSVYWYQQALGLGLQFLLWYDEGEERNRGNFPPRFSGRQFPNYSSELNVNALELEDSALYLCASPVNQPQHFGDGTRLSIL.

This clone was seen only once. This chain uses TRBV5-1 with TRBJ1-4; weak D call: TRBD1 (5 bases). Trimming took off 4 bases at V and 7 bases at J, with 14 bases between the two ends. There are 14 residues in the CDR3. From germline, CDR1 is SGHRS and CDR2 YFSETQ. The CDR3 reads CASSPGGVGEKLFF. As DNA, the CDR3 is TGCGCCAGCAGCCCCGGGGGGGTAGGTGAAAAACTGTTTTTT.